This T cell receptor (beta chain) was profiled in a study of blood T cell repertoires in COVID-19. Sequencing was performed with immunoSEQ multiplex PCR; in TCRdb, only in-frame clones are kept and a portion is missing. The profile covers approximately 100,000 clones, with 88% appearing a single time and 3.5% taken by the ten largest. CDR1 and CDR2 (germline): SEHNR, FQNEAQ (reference sequence). J gave up 1 base and V 5 bases, and 4 bases lay outside the gene matches. The CDR3 totals 14 residues. Sequenced input: peripheral blood. The sequence was obtained from a human donor in a cohort sampled during active COVID-19. This rearrangement joins TRBV7-9 to TRBJ1-1; 7 bases are shared with TRBD1. CDR3 in DNA: TGTGCCAGCAGCGCGAGACAGGGGAACACTGAAGCTTTCTTT. It specifies CASSARQGNTEAFF.